The source of this T cell receptor (beta chain) is a study of T cell repertoires in cytomegalovirus infection. About the research overall: Recently identified HLA-C-restricted CMV epitopes were among the peptides used. Public TCR beta signature analysis indicated the presence of both CMV infection and matching HLA type.

The study's findings and limits: CMV-specific HLA-C-restricted TCR beta clonotypes dominated the ex vivo response. Pooled public TCR beta family frequency picked out CMV carriers with the relevant HLA.

TCRdb used MiXCR to reprocess the reads, holding one entry per CDR3 protein. Among about 890,000 distinct CDR3 sequences listed, roughly 30% were seen once. Germline CDR1 reads SEHNR; CDR2 reads FQNEAQ (reference sequence). J was trimmed by 4 bases and V by 2 bases; bases with no gene match: 6. The length of the CDR3 is 15 residues. This clonotype has ten or more counts. The antigen is unknown. This receptor was identified in a human donor in good health (CMV status not recorded). Some clones in this sample may be carry-over from other donors' samples. The sample consisted of cultured CD8+ T cells from PBMCs, taken from culture after CMV antigen stimulation. The chain employs TRBV7-9 and TRBJ2-3; TRBD2 matches at 7 bases. In DNA, the CDR3 is TGTGCCAGCAGCTTAAGCGGGGTTAGCCCAGATACGCAGTATTTT. It translates to CASSLSGVSPDTQYF.